Following are 28 T cell receptor beta chains from one sample sequenced in a study of early T cells in non-severe SARS-CoV-2 infection. TCRdb independently ran MiXCR on the 5' RACE reads; one entry per CDR3 protein. The table records approximately 69,000 distinct CDR3 sequences, 11% of them present only once. Sequencing used whole blood, obtained at baseline. The receptor source for this set is an adult who was a healthcare worker with PCR-confirmed SARS-CoV-2 infection or an uninfected control (not recorded which).

This clonotype came up many times. The V gene is TRBV5-1, the J gene TRBJ1-1; D unclear. The CDR3 sequence is 14 residues long. V lost 3 bases, J lost 4 bases, and 13 bases lay in between. Germline V CDR1 and CDR2: SGHRS, YFSETQ. CDR3 in DNA: TGCGCCAGCAGCTCTATTCTTGGCGGCACTGAAGCTTTCTTT. Translation gives CASSSILGGTEAFF.

This clonotype occurred a few times. The V and J genes are TRBV5-1 and TRBJ2-7, with D unclear. The germline V gene has CDR1 SGHRS and CDR2 YFSETQ. V lost 2 bases to trimming and J lost 4 bases, with 10 bases between them. The CDR3 length is 13 residues. In DNA, the CDR3 is TGCGCCAGCAGCTTAAACGGACCGTACGAGCAGTACTTC. This encodes CASSLNGPYEQYF.

The chain is built from TRBV14 and TRBJ2-2; 8 positions agree with TRBD2. There are 18 residues in the CDR3. J lost 2 bases, V lost 3 bases, and 11 bases had no gene match. CDR1 is SGHDN, CDR2 FVKESK, per germline. The CDR3 sequence: CASSQRPPGGTNTGELFF. CDR3 bases: TGTGCCAGCAGCCAGAGACCTCCGGGGGGGACCAACACCGGGGAGCTGTTTTTT.

In its sample, this clonotype was seen many times. The gene calls are TRBV4-1 and TRBJ2-1; TRBD2 matches 12 bases. The V segment lost 0 bases and the J segment 8 bases; nucleotides outside the gene matches: 14. Germline CDR1 is MGHRA and CDR2 is YSYEKL. This CDR3 contains 19 residues. CDR3 sequence (DNA): TGCGCCAGCAGCCAAGATCCTTTAGAATCTAGCGGGGGGGCCTATGAGCAGTTCTTC. This gives the protein CASSQDPLESSGGAYEQFF.

This chain joins TRBV27 and TRBJ2-7; D is perhaps TRBD1 (5 bases). Trimming removed 2 bases from V and 0 bases from J, with 11 bases in between. CDR3 length equals 15 residues. Per germline, CDR1 MNHEY and CDR2 SMNVEV (reference sequence). This CDR3 is CASSLRQISSYEQYF. The CDR3 bases are TGTGCCAGCAGTTTAAGACAGATTAGCTCCTACGAGCAGTACTTC.

This clonotype was seen at least ten times. J is TRBJ2-7 and V is TRBV7-9; the D gene could be TRBD1 or TRBD2 (5 bases each). The germline V and J ends were trimmed by 1 base and 6 bases, with 16 bases remaining between them. CDR3 length: 15 residues. Per the germline V gene, CDR1 is SEHNR and CDR2 is FQNEAQ (reference sequence). The CDR3 region has the DNA TGTGCCAGCAGCTTAGTGGGGCAGGGCGGACTCGAGCAGTACTTC. Translating gives CASSLVGQGGLEQYF.

CDR3 sequence (DNA): TGTGCCAGCAGCCAAGCTAGCGGGGTCACAGATACGCAGTATTTT. Protein: CASSQASGVTDTQYF. The V gene is TRBV14, the J gene TRBJ2-3, with 9 nucleotides matching TRBD2. Per germline, CDR1 SGHDN and CDR2 FVKESK. The ends lost 1 base at V and 2 bases at J; junction bases unmatched: 1. This CDR3 has 15 residues.

This clonotype appeared a few times. The gene calls are TRBV9 and TRBJ2-2, with D unresolved. The V end was cut by 3 bases, the J end by 0 bases, with 12 bases between. Germline V gives CDR1 SGDLS, CDR2 YYNGEE. This CDR3 region has 16 residues. The CDR3 DNA reads as TGTGCCAGCAGCGCCCACGGTTTACCGAACACCGGGGAGCTGTTTTTT. Translation: CASSAHGLPNTGELFF.

This clonotype was observed a few times. V gene TRBV27 combines with J gene TRBJ2-1; D remains unclear. CDR3 size: 12 residues. V was trimmed by 4 bases and J by 4 bases, leaving 5 bases between them. Germline CDR1 is MNHEY and CDR2 is SMNVEV (reference sequence). CDR3 DNA sequence: TGTGCCAGCAGTTCCAATTACAATGAGCAGTTCTTC. Translating gives CASSSNYNEQFF.

V and J are TRBV5-4 and TRBJ2-7; 8 positions agree with TRBD2. Trimming removed 4 bases from V and 1 base from J; junction bases left unmatched: 7. From germline, CDR1 is SGHNT and CDR2 YYREEE (reference sequence). This CDR3 has 15 amino acids. CDR3 loop: CASSPGSGRSYEQYF. The CDR3 DNA reads TGTGCCAGCAGCCCTGGGAGCGGGAGATCCTACGAGCAGTACTTC.

This chain joins TRBV2 and TRBJ2-5; D unclear. Germline loops: CDR1 SNHLY, CDR2 FYNNEI. V was cut by 6 bases and J by 5 bases, with 4 bases left in between. The CDR3 has 10 amino acids. The CDR3 region is CASRGETQYF. The CDR3 DNA follows: TGTGCCAGCAGGGGGGAGACCCAGTACTTC.

This clonotype was counted ten times or more. The chain employs TRBV2 and TRBJ2-3; 8 bases map to TRBD1. Germline V gene lookup returns CDR1 SNHLY and CDR2 FYNNEI. The length of the CDR3 is 15 residues. V was pared by 6 bases and J by 2 bases, with 7 bases of the junction left unmatched. DNA of the CDR3: TGTGCCAGCAGGAGCCGGGACAGGTACACAGATACGCAGTATTTT. Its translation is CASRSRDRYTDTQYF. Variable domain in full (rest from reference TRBV2 and TRBJ2-3): EPEVTQTPSHQVTQMGQEVILRCVPISNHLYFYWYRQILGQKVEFLVSFYNNEISEKSEIFDDQFSVERPDGSNFTLKIRSTKLEDSAMYFCASRSRDRYTDTQYFGPGTRLTVL.

The chain carries TRBV9 and TRBJ2-7, with 8 bases lining up with TRBD2. The germline V gene has CDR1 SGDLS and CDR2 YYNGEE. The CDR3 is 16 residues long. Germline trimming cut 0 bases from V and 0 bases from J; bases unmatched to any gene: 5. The CDR3 reads CASSVGGSGVSYEQYF. The CDR3 coding sequence is TGTGCCAGCAGCGTAGGAGGTAGCGGGGTCTCCTACGAGCAGTACTTC.

This chain connects TRBV5-1 to TRBJ2-5, with D possibly TRBD1 on 6 matching bases. Per the germline V gene, CDR1 is SGHRS and CDR2 is YFSETQ. V was pared by 0 bases and J by 3 bases, with 9 bases between. The CDR3 is 14 residues long. The CDR3 loop reads CASSLGSGEETQYF. The CDR3 bases are TGCGCCAGCAGCTTGGGGTCAGGGGAAGAGACCCAGTACTTC.

The chain joins TRBV7-8 to TRBJ2-3, with D uncertain. The germline V and J ends were trimmed by 3 bases and 2 bases, with 9 bases remaining between them. Germline loops: CDR1 SGHVS, CDR2 FQNEAQ. The CDR3 contains 14 residues. CDR3: CASSLVGFTDTQYF. CDR3 nucleotides: TGTGCCAGCAGCTTGGTAGGGTTCACAGATACGCAGTATTTT.

The CDR3 loop reads CASSLGLGLAGVPHNEQFF. CDR3 nucleotide sequence: TGTGCCAGCAGCTTAGGCCTTGGACTAGCGGGAGTCCCCCACAATGAGCAGTTCTTC. The J gene is TRBJ2-1, the V gene TRBV7-2; 13 bases agree with TRBD2. This CDR3 comprises 19 residues. Germline V CDR1 and CDR2: SGHTA, FQGNSA. V shed 1 base and J 5 bases; nucleotides not matched to a gene: 11.

This clonotype was recorded many times. J is TRBJ2-2 and V is TRBV5-1, with D unclear. V was pared by 6 bases and J by 2 bases, with 14 bases between. Germline CDR1 reads SGHRS; CDR2 reads YFSETQ. The CDR3 extends over 15 amino acids. CDR3: CASMVGATNTGELFF. Written as DNA, the CDR3 is TGCGCCAGCATGGTTGGAGCGACAAACACCGGGGAGCTGTTTTTT.

This clonotype was seen a handful of times. The rearrangement uses TRBV7-8 and TRBJ2-7; 9 positions match TRBD2. The CDR3 covers 14 residues. In germline, CDR1 is SGHVS, CDR2 FQNEAQ. The ends lost 4 bases at V and 5 bases at J; junction bases unmatched: 6. This CDR3 is CASSSLAGANEQYF. The CDR3 bases are TGTGCCAGCAGCTCCTTAGCGGGGGCCAACGAGCAGTACTTC.

The V and J genes are TRBV20-1 and TRBJ2-7; D perhaps matches TRBD1 (5 bases). The CDR3 loop spans 16 amino acids. V lost 0 bases and J 4 bases, leaving 19 bases between the germline ends. Germline-derived CDR1 and CDR2 are DFQATT and SNEGSKA (reference sequence). This chain's CDR3 is CSARDQGTLHSYEQYF. The CDR3 DNA reads as TGCAGTGCTAGAGATCAGGGAACCCTCCACTCTTACGAGCAGTACTTC.

At least ten counts were recorded for this clonotype. The chain uses TRBV12-3 or TRBV12-4 and TRBJ2-6; no clear D. The V end lost 5 bases, the J end lost 4 bases, and 15 bases lay between the germline ends. This CDR3 has 16 amino acids. This CDR3 reads CASSVGPPVGANVLTF. Here the CDR3 DNA reads TGTGCCAGCAGTGTGGGCCCCCCTGTAGGGGCCAACGTCCTGACTTTC.

V gene TRBV9 combines with J gene TRBJ2-1, with 7 bases identical to TRBD1. J gave up 4 bases and V 3 bases, and 7 bases lay outside the gene matches. This CDR3 has 15 residues. CDR1 and CDR2 (germline): SGDLS, YYNGEE. The CDR3 DNA reads as TGTGCCAGCAGCGAACGAGCAGGGGGATACAATGAGCAGTTCTTC. Its protein is CASSERAGGYNEQFF.

The chain recombines TRBV29-1 with TRBJ2-7; the match to TRBD1 covers 7 bases. Germline-derived CDR1 and CDR2 are SQVTM and ANQGSEA. This CDR3 comprises 11 residues. V shed 6 bases and J 5 bases; nucleotides not matched to a gene: 4. The CDR3 DNA sequence: TGCAGCGTGGGTACAGGGGACGAGCAGTACTTC. Translated, it gives CSVGTGDEQYF.

There are a few counts of this clonotype. The rearrangement uses TRBV5-4 and TRBJ2-5; 8 bases match TRBD1. This CDR3 region has 15 residues. V lost 5 bases, J lost 4 bases, and 10 bases stayed unmatched. Germline CDR1 SGHNT, CDR2 YYREEE (reference sequence). CDR3 loop: CASRGRTGRRETQYF. The CDR3 DNA follows: TGTGCCAGCAGGGGACGGACAGGGAGGAGAGAGACCCAGTACTTC. The complete variable domain, with remaining parts taken from reference TRBV5-4 and TRBJ2-5, reads ETGVTQSPTHLIKTRGQQVTLRCSSQSGHNTVSWYQQALGQGPQFIFQYYREEENGRGNFPPRFSGLQFPNYSSELNVNALELDDSALYLCASRGRTGRRETQYFGPGTRLLVL.

This clonotype was seen a handful of times. The gene calls are TRBV2 and TRBJ2-1; a weak D match, TRBD2 (6 bases). Per germline, CDR1 SNHLY and CDR2 FYNNEI. The CDR3 extends over 15 amino acids. V lost 4 bases and J lost 0, with 10 bases in between. This CDR3 is CASSAGGSSYNEQFF. The CDR3 region has the DNA TGTGCCAGCAGTGCCGGAGGGAGCTCCTACAATGAGCAGTTCTTC.

This clonotype has just a few counts. This chain links TRBV11-2 with TRBJ2-2, with D unresolved. CDR1 is SGHAT and CDR2 is FQNNGV in the germline V gene. The CDR3 contains 16 residues. Trimming pared 0 bases from V and 0 bases from J, leaving 8 bases between. The chain's CDR3 is CASSLDGDPNTGELFF. CDR3 coding DNA: TGTGCCAGCAGCTTAGATGGGGATCCGAACACCGGGGAGCTGTTTTTT.

This clonotype showed up just a few times. CDR3 protein: CATSDFSQNYGYTF. DNA for the CDR3: TGTGCCACCAGTGATTTTTCACAGAACTATGGCTACACCTTC. This chain joins TRBV24-1 and TRBJ1-2; D call uncertain. CDR3 length: 14 residues. The V end was cut by 1 base, the J end by 2 bases, with 7 bases between. CDR1 and CDR2 from the germline V gene are KGHDR and SFDVKD.

The CDR3 coding sequence is TGTGCCAGCACGAAACACGAGTACCAAGAGACCCAGTACTTC. It encodes CASTKHEYQETQYF. The chain combines TRBV6-2 or TRBV6-3 with TRBJ2-5, with D unresolved. V gave up 7 bases and J gave up 0 bases, with 12 bases separating them. Germline CDR1 reads MNHEY; CDR2 reads SVGEGT. This CDR3 is 14 amino acids long.

The sample holds many counts of this clonotype. This sequence joins TRBV7-9 and TRBJ1-1, with D possibly being TRBD1 (6 bases). In germline, CDR1 is SEHNR, CDR2 FQNEAQ (reference sequence). The CDR3 has 12 amino acids. Trimming shortened V by 5 bases and J by 5 bases, and 9 bases separated the two germline ends. The DNA for the CDR3 is TGTGCCAGCAGCCCCAGGGGTACTGAAGCTTTCTTT. Its protein product is CASSPRGTEAFF.